This record covers a single T cell receptor beta chain. The assay was immunoSEQ multiplex PCR, and TCRdb's table has in-frame clones only and misses some. The profile shows over 8,500 clones, 27% of them singletons. The authors plated roughly 200,000 CFSE-labeled responder cells with roughly 200,000 irradiated, violet-dye-labeled stimulator cells. The data were obtained in a study of graft-versus-host responses after intestinal transplantation. Findings and limits, study-wide: Some GvH clones appeared in ileal mucosa or blood before recipient bone marrow.

Source: alloreactive CD8+ T cells from a mixed lymphocyte reaction culture, taken before transplantation. Documented subset: CFSE-low proliferating T cells sorted from roughly 6-day pre-transplant mixed lymphocyte reaction (GvH or HvG direction). The source of this sequence is a human patient who was an organ donor for intestinal transplantation.

The CDR3 sequence: CASSIVLQGSKSPLHF. The CDR3 nucleotides are TGTGCCAGTAGTATAGTCCTCCAGGGATCCAAATCACCCCTCCACTTT. The chain uses TRBV19 and TRBJ1-6; D is perhaps TRBD1 (5 bases). Looked up from germline, CDR1 is LNHDA and CDR2 is SQIVND (reference sequence). This CDR3 has 16 residues. V lost 1 base to trimming and J lost 10 bases, with 17 bases between them.